The 18 T cell receptor beta chains presented below share a single source sample, sequenced in a study of T-cell reconstitution after alpha-beta-depleted transplantation in children (TCRdb year 2016). Library preparation was by PCR. Sequencing instrument: Illumina HiSeq 2500. TCR libraries were prepared with molecular barcoding, using unique molecular identifiers to normalize TCRbeta repertoire quantification. TCRdb reprocessed the public reads (quality trimming at Q25 with fastp, clone calling with MiXCR) and kept in-frame beta chains. Entries that share a CDR3 protein sequence are merged under the most common genes and DNA. The sample table records about 540,000 distinct CDR3 sequences; about a sixth of these occur just once. The leading ten clones occupy 3.3% of the sample. This sample comprised PBMCs from the stem cell graft donor, obtained from the stem cell graft. These receptors were obtained from a human donor who donated a stem cell graft to a child with acute lymphoblastic leukemia.

The genes are TRBV5-1 and TRBJ2-1, with TRBD2 identical over 10 bases. In germline, CDR1 is SGHRS, CDR2 YFSETQ. The CDR3 has 19 amino acids. After removal of 3 bases from V and 0 bases from J, the junction contained 12 bases not matched to a gene. Here the CDR3 DNA reads TGCGCCAGCAGCTCAGGACTAGCGGAGCTCCCCAGCTCCTACAATGAGCAGTTCTTC. The encoded protein is CASSSGLAELPSSYNEQFF.

The chain is built from TRBV12-3 or TRBV12-4 and TRBJ2-5; D possibly matches TRBD1 or TRBD2 (6 bases each). Trimming took off 3 bases at V and 7 bases at J, with 15 bases between the two ends. There are 14 residues in the CDR3. The DNA of the CDR3 is TGTGCCAGCAGTTTTGACGGCAGGGGAGGGACCCAGTACTTC. Translation: CASSFDGRGGTQYF.

The CDR3 DNA reads as TGCGCCAGCAGCTTGGGGACGTACGGGGGGAACGAGACCCAGTACTTC. Amino acid sequence: CASSLGTYGGNETQYF. The chain is built from TRBV5-1 and TRBJ2-5; 7 nucleotides align to TRBD2. The germline gives CDR1 SGHRS, CDR2 YFSETQ. The V segment lost 0 bases and the J segment 5 bases; nucleotides outside the gene matches: 10. The CDR3 contains 16 residues.

There are a few counts of this clonotype. The gene calls are TRBV5-1 and TRBJ2-1; 13 nucleotides line up with TRBD2. From germline, CDR1 is SGHRS and CDR2 YFSETQ. The CDR3 contains 18 residues. J lost 5 bases, V lost 2 bases, and 10 bases had no gene match. The CDR3 DNA is TGCGCCAGCAGCTTACAAGGTGGAGGGACTAGCGGGAACAATGAGCAGTTCTTC. It is translated as CASSLQGGGTSGNNEQFF.

This clonotype came up a few times. The rearrangement uses TRBV20-1 and TRBJ2-7; 9 bases align to TRBD2. V lost 3 bases, J lost 2 bases, and 5 bases stayed unmatched. The CDR3 consists of 14 residues. Germline values: CDR1 DFQATT, CDR2 SNEGSKA (reference sequence). The CDR3 here is CSARWREGTYEQYF. CDR3 in DNA: TGCAGTGCTAGGTGGCGGGAGGGTACCTACGAGCAGTACTTC.

This clonotype has only a few counts. This chain joins TRBV18 and TRBJ2-7; 11 nucleotides agree with TRBD2. CDR3 size: 15 residues. Trimming took 3 bases from V and 4 from J; bases not matched to a gene: 5. From germline, CDR1 is KGHSH and CDR2 LQKENI. CDR3 residues: CASSPRLAGLYEQYF. CDR3 DNA sequence: TGTGCCAGCTCACCCAGACTAGCGGGGCTTTACGAGCAGTACTTC.

The rearrangement links TRBV4-1 to TRBJ2-3; D not resolved. The ends were cut back, 4 bases at V and 3 bases at J, with 17 bases in the middle. The CDR3 runs 16 residues. CDR1 is MGHRA, CDR2 YSYEKL, per germline. CDR3 sequence: CASSLEMAGRTDTQYF. The CDR3 DNA sequence: TGCGCCAGCAGCCTGGAGATGGCCGGACGGACAGATACGCAGTATTTT.

There are a few counts of this clonotype. The genes are TRBV9 and TRBJ2-5, with D possibly matching TRBD2 (6 bases). Germline CDR1 is SGDLS and CDR2 is YYNGEE. The length of the CDR3 is 15 residues. With 4 bases removed from V and 5 bases from J, the gap between germline ends came to 18 bases. CDR3 sequence: CASSPRDFPGETQYF. CDR3 nucleotides: TGTGCCAGCAGCCCTAGGGACTTTCCTGGGGAGACCCAGTACTTC.

This clonotype was picked up a small number of times. The rearrangement uses TRBV7-8 and TRBJ1-2; weak D call: TRBD1 (5 bases). V lost 0 bases and J 0 bases, leaving 11 bases between the germline ends. The CDR3 covers 16 residues. Per germline, CDR1 SGHVS and CDR2 FQNEAQ. Here the CDR3 DNA reads TGTGCCAGCAGCTTAGCCCCCGCGGGGGCTAACTATGGCTACACCTTC. Protein sequence: CASSLAPAGANYGYTF.

This clonotype was observed a few times. V usage is TRBV20-1 and J usage is TRBJ1-1; D is unclear. Per germline, CDR1 DFQATT and CDR2 SNEGSKA (reference sequence). This CDR3 is built from 16 residues. The V end lost 0 bases, the J end lost 1 base, and 15 bases lay between the germline ends. The CDR3 here is CSARDFLAGGNTEAFF. As DNA, the CDR3 is TGCAGTGCTAGAGATTTCCTGGCAGGCGGGAACACTGAAGCTTTCTTT.

The chain recombines TRBV24-1 with TRBJ2-1; D is uncertain. The length of the CDR3 is 11 residues. With 7 bases removed from V and 7 bases from J, the gap between germline ends came to 7 bases. Germline CDR1 reads KGHDR; CDR2 reads SFDVKD. The CDR3 region has the DNA TGTGCCACCAGGAACGGAAATGAGCAGTTCTTC. This translates into CATRNGNEQFF.

This clonotype was recorded a few times. V and J are TRBV20-1 and TRBJ2-7; D is unclear. This CDR3 spans 14 amino acids. Germline CDR1 reads DFQATT; CDR2 reads SNEGSKA (reference sequence). V lost 1 base to trimming and J lost 3 bases, with 13 bases between them. CDR3 in amino acids: CSARVVGSGYEQYF. As DNA, the CDR3 is TGCAGTGCTAGAGTTGTGGGGTCGGGCTACGAGCAGTACTTC.

This rearrangement joins TRBV6-1 to TRBJ2-7; D possibly matches TRBD1 or TRBD2 (6 bases each). This CDR3 is built from 15 residues. Germline assignment: CDR1 MNHNS and CDR2 SASEGT. V lost 6 bases and J lost 2, with 17 bases in between. The DNA of the CDR3 is TGTGCCAGCAGACCTACAGGGAGGCGTCCCTACGAGCAGTACTTC. Residues: CASRPTGRRPYEQYF.

The CDR3 region is CASSPSNTNQPQHF. In nucleotides, the CDR3 is TGTGCCAGCAGCCCCAGCAACACCAATCAGCCCCAGCATTTT. The chain links TRBV9 to TRBJ1-5, with D unresolved. V lost 4 bases, J lost 3 bases, and 11 bases lay in between. The CDR3 runs 14 residues. Germline-derived CDR1 and CDR2 are SGDLS and YYNGEE.

This clonotype turned up a few times. The chain carries TRBV7-9 and TRBJ2-1, with 9 bases identical to TRBD2. CDR3 size: 16 residues. Germline V gene data show CDR1 as SEHNR and CDR2 as FQNEAQ (reference sequence). The V gene end was trimmed by 1 base and the J gene end by 2 bases; junction bases not matched to a gene: 3. DNA for the CDR3: TGTGCCAGCAGCTTAGATGGCGGGAGGGCCTACAATGAGCAGTTCTTC. Protein: CASSLDGGRAYNEQFF.

This clonotype turned up a few times. One end of the junction varies from germline; a read error may be responsible. The gene calls are TRBV5-8 and TRBJ1-2, with unresolved D. Germline V gene data show CDR1 as SGHTS and CDR2 as YDEGEE. This CDR3 has 13 amino acids. CDR3 DNA: TGTGCCAGCAGCTTGTTTGGCAGCTATGGCTACATCTTC. This sequence encodes CASSLFGSYGYIF.

The V call is TRBV6-1, the J call TRBJ1-5; 8 bases are a match to TRBD1. The CDR3 is 16 amino acids. Germline V gives CDR1 MNHNS, CDR2 SASEGT. Losses at the gene ends were 7 bases for V and 4 bases for J; bases not matched to a gene: 12. CDR3 region: CASNSKGTGPNQPQHF. CDR3 sequence (DNA): TGTGCCAGCAACTCTAAAGGGACAGGCCCAAATCAGCCCCAGCATTTT.

This clonotype has only a few counts. The chain joins TRBV5-1 to TRBJ2-7; 8 positions match TRBD2. V was clipped by 4 bases and J by 2 bases; unmatched bases: 8. Per the germline V gene, CDR1 is SGHRS and CDR2 is YFSETQ. CDR3 length equals 15 residues. DNA of the CDR3: TGCGCCAGCAGCCCACGGGGGGGGTCAGCCTACGAGCAGTACTTC. The encoded protein is CASSPRGGSAYEQYF.